This TCR beta chain stems from a study of fetal regulatory T cell absence and autoimmunity. Across the whole study: Exocrine pancreas autoimmunity occurred in IPEX patients lacking clinical diabetes.

CDR3 size: 14 residues. Germline V gene lookup returns CDR1 SGHRS and CDR2 YFSETQ. Deletions cut 0 bases from V and 5 bases from J, with 11 bases between. This was a survey-level run. Libraries were prepared by immunoSEQ multiplex PCR; TCRdb keeps only in-frame clonotypes and omits some of them. The data show approximately 46,000 clones, with approximately 80% seen just once and less than 0.5% held by the top ten. The rearrangement links TRBV5-1 to TRBJ1-1; maybe TRBD1 (5 bases). The receptor was isolated from a newborn boy with IPEX syndrome. The sequencing input was cord blood. CDR3 in amino acids: CASSLGPGGTEAFF. The CDR3 nucleotides read TGCGCCAGCAGCTTGGGTCCCGGGGGGACTGAAGCTTTCTTT.